This paragraph covers one TCR beta chain sequence. Its antigen is currently unknown. Only in-frame clones appear in the TCRdb table, and some are missing; sequencing was by immunoSEQ multiplex PCR. Of some 5,900 clones in the sample, around 90% were seen once. The sample comes from a study of STAT3 mutations in large granular lymphocyte leukemia. Study details: Around two fifths of treated T-LGLL patients showed hematologic response to immunosuppression.

Points from the study as a whole: Every T-LGLL patient had at least one immunodominant TCRbeta clonotype.

CDR1 is MDHEN, CDR2 SYDVKM, per germline. V dropped 0 bases and J dropped 5 bases, with 4 bases sitting between them. The CDR3 spans 13 residues. Sequenced sample: PBMCs. The TCR was taken from a human donor with T large granular lymphocyte leukemia. Some clones in this sample may be carry-over from other donors' samples. J is TRBJ2-2 and V is TRBV28; D ambiguous. This chain's CDR3 is CASSLWGTGELFF. In DNA, the CDR3 is TGTGCCAGCAGTTTATGGGGGACCGGGGAGCTGTTTTTT.